Shown below are 9 T cell receptor beta chains from a single sample sequenced in a study of early T cells in non-severe SARS-CoV-2 infection. Each CDR3 protein is one row after TCRdb ran MiXCR on the 5' RACE reads. Of 60,000 or so distinct CDR3 sequences listed, under 15% are singletons. Sequencing was performed on whole blood, taken at baseline. These receptors were taken from an adult who was a healthcare worker with PCR-confirmed SARS-CoV-2 infection or an uninfected control (not recorded which).

This clonotype was picked up a small number of times. The chain has TRBV5-1 and TRBJ1-1; D gene unclear. The CDR3 spans 15 residues. Trimming shortened V by 3 bases and J by 0 bases, and 12 bases separated the two germline ends. Germline lookup yields CDR1 SGHRS and CDR2 YFSETQ. The CDR3 loop is CASSSRTGMNTEAFF. The CDR3 nucleotides are TGCGCCAGCAGCTCCCGGACTGGGATGAACACTGAAGCTTTCTTT.

This chain links TRBV15 with TRBJ1-6; 11 bases are shared with TRBD1. In germline, CDR1 is LNHNV, CDR2 YYDKDF (reference sequence). The CDR3 totals 15 residues. V gave up 1 base and J gave up 7 bases; unmatched junction bases: 0. In DNA, the CDR3 is TGTGCCACCAGCAGAGGGACAGGGGGCAATTCACCCCTCCACTTT. Residues: CATSRGTGGNSPLHF.

This clonotype was detected a few times. This chain joins TRBV20-1 and TRBJ1-3, with 8 nucleotides matching TRBD1. CDR3 length: 15 amino acids. Germline loops: CDR1 DFQATT, CDR2 SNEGSKA (reference sequence). V lost 3 bases, J lost 2 bases, and 6 bases stayed unmatched. CDR3 region: CSARDAGGAGNTIYF. The CDR3 DNA reads as TGCAGTGCTAGGGATGCAGGGGGCGCTGGAAACACCATATATTTT.

V gene TRBV20-1 combines with J gene TRBJ1-4, with D hard to call. Trimming left V 0 bases short and J 4 bases short, with 3 bases between. CDR3 length: 12 amino acids. The germline CDR1 and CDR2 sequences are DFQATT and SNEGSKA (reference sequence). The CDR3 coding sequence is TGCAGTGCTAGAGATGTTAATGAAAAACTGTTTTTT. Translating gives CSARDVNEKLFF.

The rearrangement links TRBV11-3 to TRBJ2-1; perhaps D is TRBD1 or TRBD2 (6 bases each). The CDR3 loop spans 13 amino acids. The V end lost 8 bases, the J end lost 8 bases, and 16 bases lay between the germline ends. CDR1 and CDR2 (germline): SGHNT, YENEEA. The CDR3: CASGLQGGYEQFF. The CDR3 coding sequence is TGTGCCAGCGGACTACAAGGGGGGTATGAGCAGTTCTTC.

The chain links TRBV5-5 to TRBJ1-5; maybe TRBD1 (5 bases). The length of the CDR3 is 14 residues. In germline, CDR1 is SGHKS, CDR2 YYEKEE (reference sequence). Trimming took off 3 bases at V and 5 bases at J, with 12 bases between the two ends. The CDR3 DNA sequence: TGTGCCAGCAGCTGGAAGGGGAGCGATCAGCCCCAGCATTTT. This gives the protein CASSWKGSDQPQHF.

This clonotype was picked up a small number of times. The chain links TRBV5-1 to TRBJ1-2, with a weak D call TRBD1 (5 bases). The germline V gene has CDR1 SGHRS and CDR2 YFSETQ. Trimming removed 4 bases from V and 5 bases from J, with 12 bases in between. The CDR3 loop spans 13 amino acids. CDR3 DNA: TGCGCCAGCAGCGTGGACACAACTTATGGCTACACCTTC. Protein product: CASSVDTTYGYTF.

The chain joins TRBV29-1 to TRBJ1-5, with 10 positions matching TRBD1. The CDR3 runs 14 residues. Trimming removed 4 bases from V and 2 bases from J; junction bases left unmatched: 2. Germline values: CDR1 SQVTM, CDR2 ANQGSEA. The CDR3: CSVGGTGGNQPQHF. The CDR3 nucleotides are TGCAGCGTTGGGGGGACAGGGGGCAATCAGCCCCAGCATTTT. Complete variable domain (other parts from reference TRBV29-1 and TRBJ1-5): SAVISQKPSRDICQRGTSLTIQCQVDSQVTMMFWYRQQPGQSLTLIATANQGSEATYESGFVIDKFPISRPNLTFSTLTVSNMSPEDSSIYLCSVGGTGGNQPQHFGDGTRLSIL.

The V gene is TRBV12-3 or TRBV12-4, the J gene TRBJ2-7, with D hard to call. The CDR3 totals 16 residues. V was clipped by 3 bases and J by 2 bases, with 17 bases between them. The chain's CDR3 is CASSFKTAEDPYEQYF. The CDR3, as DNA: TGTGCCAGCAGTTTCAAAACGGCTGAGGACCCCTACGAGCAGTACTTC.